This passage covers 29 T cell receptor beta chains from one sample sequenced in a study of TIL therapy for anti-PD-1-resistant metastatic lung cancer. Time point indicated: pre-treatment sample, taken before nivolumab and TIL therapy. Sequencing used immunoSEQ v3. Some clones are missing from TCRdb's copy, which holds only in-frame ones; the method was immunoSEQ multiplex PCR. This sample has 14,000 to 15,000 clones, with about 82% found just once. The specimen comprised blood, sampled at baseline. These receptors were taken from a person aged 25 to 85 with non-small cell lung cancer.

The chain combines TRBV2 with TRBJ2-1; 10 positions agree with TRBD2. Per germline, CDR1 SNHLY and CDR2 FYNNEI. The trim removed 7 bases at V and 7 bases at J, leaving 4 bases unmatched. The CDR3 covers 13 residues. The CDR3 reads CASKREGGNEQFF. DNA for the CDR3: TGTGCCAGCAAGCGGGAGGGCGGGAATGAGCAGTTCTTC.

V usage is TRBV7-6 and J usage is TRBJ1-1; D might be TRBD1 (6 bases). The CDR3 length is 13 residues. Trimming removed 6 bases from V and 4 bases from J, with 12 bases in between. Germline CDR1 and CDR2: SGHVS and FNYEAQ. As DNA, the CDR3 is TGTGCCAGCAGTCAGACAGGTTTCACTGAAGCTTTCTTT. It is translated as CASSQTGFTEAFF.

This clone was picked up a small number of times. V gene TRBV5-1 combines with J gene TRBJ2-4, with a possible D match to TRBD2 (6 bases). In germline, CDR1 is SGHRS, CDR2 YFSETQ. Trimming shortened V by 4 bases and J by 5 bases, and 13 bases separated the two germline ends. This CDR3 contains 14 residues. In DNA form, the CDR3 reads TGCGCCAGCAGCGCTCGGAGGGCGGAAAACATTCAGTACTTC. It is translated as CASSARRAENIQYF.

The V call is TRBV5-1, the J call TRBJ2-4; D unresolved. Germline-derived CDR1 and CDR2 are SGHRS and YFSETQ. Trimming removed 4 bases at V and 8 bases at J, with 16 bases between. The CDR3 length is 14 residues. The CDR3 DNA reads TGCGCCAGCAGCACGGCACGTGCCTCAGACATTCAGTACTTC. It is translated as CASSTARASDIQYF.

This clone was counted a few times. The chain carries TRBV19 and TRBJ1-5; D perhaps matches TRBD1 (5 bases). The germline V gene has CDR1 LNHDA and CDR2 SQIVND (reference sequence). Trimming took off 3 bases at V and 3 bases at J, with 15 bases between the two ends. There are 16 residues in the CDR3. DNA for the CDR3: TGTGCCAGTAGTATCAGGGCAGCCGCAGCCAATCAGCCCCAGCATTTT. Its protein product is CASSIRAAAANQPQHF. Based on the CDR3 plus reference TRBV19 and TRBJ1-5, the full variable domain is DGGITQSPKYLFRKEGQNVTLSCEQNLNHDAMYWYRQDPGQGLRLIYYSQIVNDFQKGDIAEGYSVSREKKESFPLTVTSAQKNPTAFYLCASSIRAAAANQPQHFGDGTRLSIL.

The chain joins TRBV7-3 to TRBJ2-3, with 7 bases fitting TRBD1. The V gene end was trimmed by 5 bases and the J gene end by 6 bases; junction bases not matched to a gene: 8. Germline loops: CDR1 SGHTA, CDR2 FQGTGA. The CDR3 extends over 14 amino acids. The CDR3 sequence: CASSPRDSGDTQYF. The CDR3 DNA reads as TGTGCCAGCAGCCCTAGGGACAGTGGGGATACGCAGTATTTT. Variable domain in full (rest from reference TRBV7-3 and TRBJ2-3): GAGVSQTPSNKVTEKGKYVELRCDPISGHTALYWYRQSLGQGPEFLIYFQGTGAADDSGLPNDRFFAVRPEGSVSTLKIQRTERGDSAVYLCASSPRDSGDTQYFGPGTRLTVL.

For this clone: A junction end diverges from the germline sequence, so it may reflect a read error. The chain joins TRBV7-9 to TRBJ2-1; a weak D match, TRBD2 (5 bases). CDR3 length equals 15 residues. Germline V gene lookup returns CDR1 SEHNR and CDR2 FQNEAQ (reference sequence). CDR3 nucleotide sequence: TGTGCCAGCAGTTTAGAACCCCGGGGAGAAAATGAGCAGTTCTTC. Translated: CASSLEPRGENEQFF.

The chain is built from TRBV14 and TRBJ2-3; either TRBD1 or TRBD2 may fit D (5 bases each). Trimming left V 1 base short and J 0 bases short, with 11 bases between. The CDR3 runs to 16 residues. CDR1 SGHDN and CDR2 FVKESK come from the germline V gene. CDR3 bases: TGTGCCAGCAGCCAAGTAACAGGACTCAGCACAGATACGCAGTATTTT. Translated, it gives CASSQVTGLSTDTQYF.

The J gene is TRBJ2-2, the V gene TRBV14; a weak D match, TRBD2 (5 bases). Germline CDR1 reads SGHDN; CDR2 reads FVKESK. The V and J ends lost 5 bases and 4 bases respectively, with 14 bases between them. The CDR3 covers 15 residues. CDR3: CASSFRGRGTGELFF. As DNA, the CDR3 is TGTGCCAGCAGCTTCCGGGGTAGAGGCACCGGGGAGCTGTTTTTT.

This clone is a singleton in its sample. Since the CDR3 does not end with the conserved phenylalanine or tryptophan, this likely comes from a read error. It is unclear where the CDR3 begins or ends on the DNA, so no DNA is shown, and the CDR3 is as TCRdb lists it. The rearrangement links TRBV5-1 to TRBJ2-3; the DNA was not compared with TRBD2, the D call given in the table. CDR1 SGHRS and CDR2 YFSETQ come from the germline V gene. The CDR3 comprises 14 residues, both ends counted. CDR3 sequence reads: CASSLAGLAGGPSL.

The genes are TRBV15 and TRBJ1-5; TRBD1 matches 8 bases. Trimming removed 5 bases from V and 6 bases from J; junction bases left unmatched: 9. Germline-derived CDR1 and CDR2 are LNHNV and YYDKDF (reference sequence). The length of the CDR3 is 15 residues. Written as DNA, the CDR3 is TGTGCCACCAGCCGGACAGGGAATTTCTTTCAGCCCCAGCATTTT. This gives the protein CATSRTGNFFQPQHF. The whole variable domain, filled in from reference TRBV15 and TRBJ1-5, reads DAMVIQNPRYQVTQFGKPVTLSCSQTLNHNVMYWYQQKSSQAPKLLFHYYDKDFNNEADTPDNFQSRRPNTSFCFLDIRSPGLGDTAMYLCATSRTGNFFQPQHFGDGTRLSIL.

The chain carries TRBV7-2 and TRBJ2-3; D is possibly TRBD1 or TRBD2 (5 bases each). The germline V gene has CDR1 SGHTA and CDR2 FQGNSA. This CDR3 contains 12 residues. V was cut by 5 bases and J by 10 bases, with 13 bases left in between. CDR3 bases: TGTGCCAGCAGCGCCCCCCGGGGCGCGCAGTATTTT. Encoded protein: CASSAPRGAQYF. The whole variable domain, filled in from reference TRBV7-2 and TRBJ2-3, reads GAGVSQSPSNKVTEKGKDVELRCDPISGHTALYWYRQSLGQGLEFLIYFQGNSAPDKSGLPSDRFSAERTGGSVSTLTIQRTQQEDSAVYLCASSAPRGAQYFGPGTRLTVL.

The V and J genes are TRBV9 and TRBJ1-2; 7 nucleotides match TRBD1. The trim removed 4 bases at V and 2 bases at J, leaving 5 bases unmatched. Germline-derived CDR1 and CDR2 are SGDLS and YYNGEE. CDR3 length: 14 residues. The DNA for the CDR3 is TGTGCCAGCAGCCCAAGACAGGGAAACTATGGCTACACCTTC. Its protein product is CASSPRQGNYGYTF.

The chain couples TRBV27 to TRBJ1-2; D may be TRBD1 (6 bases). V lost 3 bases and J 4 bases, leaving 15 bases between the germline ends. This CDR3 is 15 amino acids long. CDR1 is MNHEY, CDR2 SMNVEV, per germline (reference sequence). CDR3 DNA sequence: TGTGCCAGCAGTTTTTCACAGGGAATTAGCTATGGCTACACCTTC. It yields the protein CASSFSQGISYGYTF.

This clone has a single count. The CDR3 bases are TGTGCCAGCTCATCCAGGGCCCCCACGGGCAATGAAAAACTGTTTTTT. Its protein is CASSSRAPTGNEKLFF. The chain has TRBV18 and TRBJ1-4, with D tentatively TRBD1 (5 bases). The CDR3 is 16 residues long. Per germline, CDR1 KGHSH and CDR2 LQKENI. Trimming took off 5 bases at V and 5 bases at J, with 18 bases between the two ends.

The rearrangement uses TRBV4-3 and TRBJ2-3, with D maybe TRBD2 (6 bases). Germline V gives CDR1 LGHNA, CDR2 YSLEER. The CDR3 covers 16 residues. The germline V and J ends were trimmed by 4 bases and 0 bases, with 14 bases remaining between them. The CDR3 region is CASSPARAGSTDTQYF. CDR3 nucleotide sequence: TGCGCCAGCAGCCCGGCCCGAGCGGGTAGCACAGATACGCAGTATTTT.

This chain links TRBV4-2 with TRBJ1-2, with a tentative D call TRBD1 (5 bases). The germline V and J ends were trimmed by 0 bases and 3 bases, with 20 bases remaining between them. The V gene's germline CDR1 is LGHNA and CDR2 YNFKEQ. This CDR3 contains 18 residues. The CDR3 DNA is TGTGCCAGCAGCCAAGATTTAGGGTTTCGGGGGGGGGACTATGGCTACACCTTC. Protein: CASSQDLGFRGGDYGYTF.

The chain couples TRBV18 to TRBJ1-2; possible D gene TRBD1, 5 bases. CDR3 size: 14 residues. Germline CDR1 reads KGHSH; CDR2 reads LQKENI. Trimming left V 2 bases short and J 4 bases short, with 11 bases between. In DNA, the CDR3 is TGTGCCAGCTCACCAGCGCGGGACCTCTATGGCTACACCTTC. This gives the protein CASSPARDLYGYTF.

The chain employs TRBV10-3 and TRBJ1-1; 9 bases are a match to TRBD1. The CDR3 sequence is 14 residues long. Trimming at V came to 2 bases and at J to 4 bases, leaving 2 bases not matched to a gene. Germline CDR1 and CDR2: ENHRY and SYGVKD. The CDR3 region has the DNA TGTGCCATCAGTGAGGGGACAGGGAGCACTGAAGCTTTCTTT. This encodes CAISEGTGSTEAFF.

The chain couples TRBV20-1 to TRBJ1-1, with D hard to call. Trimming took 5 bases from V and 5 from J, leaving 9 bases between them. This CDR3 spans 11 amino acids. Germline-derived CDR1 and CDR2 are DFQATT and SNEGSKA (reference sequence). Here the CDR3 reads CSAFRRTEAFF. The CDR3 DNA sequence: TGCAGTGCTTTCAGGAGAACTGAAGCTTTCTTT.

V is TRBV6-4 and J is TRBJ2-5, with 8 bases matching TRBD1. CDR3 size: 15 residues. Germline V gene lookup returns CDR1 MRHNA and CDR2 SNTAGT. V shed 4 bases and J 4 bases; nucleotides not matched to a gene: 8. The CDR3 spells CASSARTGGIETQYF. CDR3 DNA: TGTGCCAGCAGTGCCAGAACAGGGGGTATAGAGACCCAGTACTTC.

This clone was detected only once. The chain combines TRBV5-6 with TRBJ1-2, with D unresolved. This CDR3 comprises 17 residues. The ends were cut back, 7 bases at V and 5 bases at J, with 27 bases in the middle. Germline V lookup: CDR1 SGHDT, CDR2 YYEEEE. CDR3 protein: CASGTQEYQPTVYGYTF. The CDR3 DNA is TGTGCCAGCGGAACCCAGGAGTACCAACCTACCGTATATGGCTACACCTTC.

This clone was seen only once. This sequence joins TRBV7-2 and TRBJ1-6, with a tentative D call TRBD1 (5 bases). The CDR3 contains 17 residues. Trimming took off 5 bases at V and 1 base at J, with 15 bases between the two ends. Germline CDR1 reads SGHTA; CDR2 reads FQGNSA. CDR3 in DNA: TGTGCCAGCAGCCTCCTTTGGGGGGGTTCCTATAATTCACCCCTCCACTTT. Translating gives CASSLLWGGSYNSPLHF. The variable domain in full, completed from reference TRBV7-2 and TRBJ1-6, reads GAGVSQSPSNKVTEKGKDVELRCDPISGHTALYWYRQSLGQGLEFLIYFQGNSAPDKSGLPSDRFSAERTGGSVSTLTIQRTQQEDSAVYLCASSLLWGGSYNSPLHFGNGTRLTVT.

The V call is TRBV4-2, the J call TRBJ1-5, with unresolved D. The CDR3 extends over 15 amino acids. The ends were cut back, 0 bases at V and 4 bases at J, with 10 bases in the middle. CDR1 is LGHNA, CDR2 YNFKEQ, per germline. CDR3 nucleotides: TGTGCCAGCAGCCAAGATCTGACGGGGAATCAGCCCCAGCATTTT. This translates into CASSQDLTGNQPQHF.

This clone showed up just a few times. The V call is TRBV10-3, the J call TRBJ2-7, with a tentative D call TRBD1 (5 bases). The CDR3 runs to 14 residues. Germline lookup yields CDR1 ENHRY and CDR2 SYGVKD. The germline V and J ends were trimmed by 4 bases and 1 base, with 11 bases remaining between them. CDR3 sequence: CAISAAGRSYEQYF. The DNA for the CDR3 is TGTGCCATCAGTGCGGCAGGGCGGTCCTACGAGCAGTACTTC.

The V gene is TRBV15, the J gene TRBJ2-2; 12 bases agree with TRBD2. Germline lookup yields CDR1 LNHNV and CDR2 YYDKDF (reference sequence). This CDR3 spans 18 amino acids. J was trimmed by 2 bases and V by 3 bases; bases with no gene match: 7. The CDR3 region has the DNA TGTGCCACCAGCAGGAAGACTAGCGGGAGATCAAACACCGGGGAGCTGTTTTTT. Amino acid sequence: CATSRKTSGRSNTGELFF.

The chain recombines TRBV28 with TRBJ2-7; D is undetermined. Per germline, CDR1 MDHEN and CDR2 SYDVKM. Trimming took 5 bases from V and 3 from J, leaving 11 bases between them. The CDR3 consists of 13 residues. DNA of the CDR3: TGTGCCAGCAGTCCCCCCGAAAACTACGAGCAGTACTTC. Residues: CASSPPENYEQYF.

The chain links TRBV7-9 to TRBJ1-5, with TRBD1 as a possible D gene (5 bases). V was shortened by 5 bases and J by 0 bases, with 11 bases between the two germline ends. This CDR3 is built from 15 residues. CDR1 is SEHNR, CDR2 FQNEAQ, per germline (reference sequence). The CDR3 reads CASSQGVNSNQPQHF. The CDR3 DNA reads as TGTGCCAGCAGCCAAGGGGTGAATAGCAATCAGCCCCAGCATTTT. Looking up the rest from reference TRBV7-9 and TRBJ1-5 gives the full variable domain: DTGVSQNPRHKITKRGQNVTFRCDPISEHNRLYWYRQTLGQGPEFLTYFQNEAQLEKSRLLSDRFSAERPKGSFSTLEIQRTEQGDSAMYLCASSQGVNSNQPQHFGDGTRLSIL.

The chain couples TRBV7-9 to TRBJ2-1, with 10 nucleotides matching TRBD2. This CDR3 has 16 amino acids. Germline V lookup: CDR1 SEHNR, CDR2 FQNEAQ (reference sequence). V trimming: 5 bases; J trimming: 7 bases; junction bases outside the gene matches: 11. The CDR3 coding sequence is TGTGCCAGCAGCCCGCAGTCAGCGGGAGGGTTAAATGAGCAGTTCTTC. Protein: CASSPQSAGGLNEQFF.